This TCR beta chain was sequenced in a study of T cells in Graves' hyperthyroidism and ophthalmopathy (dated 2019 in TCRdb). Background on the whole study: Peripheral blood was sampled at the time of initial diagnosis, prior to any treatment. Whether ophthalmopathy could be predicted prospectively was tested in an independent validation cohort made up of approximately 19 hyperthyroidism patients plus 17 patients who later progressed to ophthalmopathy. Once sampling was done, hyperthyroidism patients were given methimazole at a starting dose of 30 mg daily, whereas ophthalmopathy patients were given high-dose intravenous methylprednisolone. Thyroid tissue and blood T-cell repertoires from more than 5 Graves' hyperthyroidism patients were also compared in the study. The paper describes TCR Vbeta CDR3 sequencing of around 140 peripheral blood samples, made up of around 41 ophthalmopathy patients, over 70 hyperthyroidism patients and roughly 17 progressor patients. TCR V-J signatures able to tell the groups apart were searched for in a discovery cohort of some 100 patients, of whom about 40 had Graves' ophthalmopathy and roughly 57 had stable Graves' hyperthyroidism. For training and testing, the roughly 93 patients in the discovery cohort were randomly divided in a 7:3 ratio. The investigation overall reported the following: A model built on a 13 V-J signature distinguished ophthalmopathy from stable hyperthyroidism, reaching 85% to 90% sensitivity and under 84% specificity in cross-validation and 80%/75% in testing. In validation, the model predicted progression to ophthalmopathy a median of roughly 6.1 months before onset, with about 71% sensitivity and roughly 73% specificity. Most expanded thyroid clonotypes (frequency above 0.001) were also found in blood, which suggests that blood repertoires may mirror thyroid immune responses. No statistical method was used to set the sample size in advance, and investigators knew the group allocation.

The trim is 2 bases for V and 8 bases for J, with a gap of 18 bases between the germline ends. The germline V gene sets CDR1 to SGHRS and CDR2 to YFSETQ. The CDR3 goes from the cysteine to the phenylalanine over 15 residues. Solely the CDR3 DNA is kept, with 45 bases framed from the first base. Stable Graves' hyperthyroidism was defined as no progression to ophthalmopathy during 18 months of follow-up. Hyperthyroidism patients were aged 18 to 65 years and newly diagnosed, with disease duration of less than 2 months. The study excluded patients with uncontrolled infections, other autoimmune diseases, pregnancy or lactation. Clinical symptoms, serum thyroxine and TRAb, thyroid ultrasound, and orbital computed tomography formed the basis for the diagnoses. PBMCs were separated from around 9.1 ml of fresh peripheral blood using Ficoll-Paque density gradient centrifugation. Total RNA was extracted with Trizol reagent, and quality was checked on an Agilent 2100 Bioanalyzer.

With regard to this clonotype: Its antigen has not been determined. No much larger clonotype is one base removed from it; base qualities were not supplied.

The TCR beta CDR3 regions were amplified from the RNA transcripts. For the first round of RT-PCR on the TCR CDR3, the HTBI primer set was used together with the Qiagen OneStep RT-PCR kit. The libraries were constructed in a second round of multiplex PCR and then size-selected and purified. Paired-end sequencing of the libraries was performed with 100 bp reads on an Illumina HiSeq2000. Turning to the authors' computational methods: SOAPnuke was used to process the raw data, throwing out any read that contained adapters or uncalled bases, had a mean Phred below 15, or lacked an exact constant-primer or identifier match. High-quality paired reads were merged with COPE v1.2.5, and unique nucleotide sequences were defined as clonotypes. Clonotypes were aligned to IMGT TRBV, TRBD and TRBJ reference segments using MiTCR v1.1. The analysis was restricted to V-J combinations with a frequency above 0.0001, which together covered 99% to 99.2% of the repertoires. A TCS score was defined as the ratio between F50 (clonal expansion) and ExV (chaos), using BLOSUM62-based TCRdist between CDR3 peptides within each V-J. Welch's t-statistics and random forest reduced 500 to 650 V-J features to about 12, which were used in a naive Bayes classifier (R e1071). TCRdb handled the public reads itself, with Q25 trimming in fastp and clone calling in MiXCR, and kept productive beta chains. Identical CDR3 protein sequences are pooled into one entry, listed with their most common genes and DNA. These V and J calls rely on TCRdb rather than the paper's analysis. The sample table shows around 280,000 distinct CDR3 sequences, and approximately 13% are seen once. Jointly, the top ten make up 7% to 9.5% of the sample.

The receptor was derived from a woman aged 40 to 49 with Graves' hyperthyroidism. The sample was blood. Here the chain combines TRBV5-1 and TRBJ2-3; the D gene is perhaps TRBD1, on 6 matching bases. Read as DNA, the sequence is TGCGCCAGCAGCTTTGGAGGCCAGGGGTCGGGTACGCAGTATTTT. It encodes CASSFGGQGSGTQYF.